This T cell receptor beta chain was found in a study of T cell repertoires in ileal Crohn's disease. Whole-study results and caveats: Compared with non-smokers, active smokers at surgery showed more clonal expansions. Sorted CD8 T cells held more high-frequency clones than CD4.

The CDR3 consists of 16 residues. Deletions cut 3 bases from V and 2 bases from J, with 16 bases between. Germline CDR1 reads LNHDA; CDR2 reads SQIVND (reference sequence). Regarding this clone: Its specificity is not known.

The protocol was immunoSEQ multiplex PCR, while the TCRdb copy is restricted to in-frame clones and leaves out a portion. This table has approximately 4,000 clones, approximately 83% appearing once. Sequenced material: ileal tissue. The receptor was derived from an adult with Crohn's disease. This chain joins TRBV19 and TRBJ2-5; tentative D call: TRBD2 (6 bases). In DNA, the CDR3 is TGTGCCAGTAGTATGATAAATAGCGGCCGACAAGAGACCCAGTACTTC. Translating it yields CASSMINSGRQETQYF. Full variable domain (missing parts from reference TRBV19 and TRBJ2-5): DGGITQSPKYLFRKEGQNVTLSCEQNLNHDAMYWYRQDPGQGLRLIYYSQIVNDFQKGDIAEGYSVSREKKESFPLTVTSAQKNPTAFYLCASSMINSGRQETQYFGPGTRLLVL.